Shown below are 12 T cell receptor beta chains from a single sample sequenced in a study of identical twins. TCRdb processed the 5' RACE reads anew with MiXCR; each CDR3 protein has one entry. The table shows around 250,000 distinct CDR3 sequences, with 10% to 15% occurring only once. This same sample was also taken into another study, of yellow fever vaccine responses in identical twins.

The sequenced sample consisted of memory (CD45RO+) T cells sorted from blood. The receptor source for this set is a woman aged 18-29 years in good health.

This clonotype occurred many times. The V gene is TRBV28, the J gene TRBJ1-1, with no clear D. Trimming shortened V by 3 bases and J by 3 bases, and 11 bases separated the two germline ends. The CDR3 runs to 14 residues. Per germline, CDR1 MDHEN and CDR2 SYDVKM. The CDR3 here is CASSFSASHTEAFF. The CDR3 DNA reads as TGTGCCAGCAGTTTCTCGGCCAGCCACACTGAAGCTTTCTTT. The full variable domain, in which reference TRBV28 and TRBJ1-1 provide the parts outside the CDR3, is DVKVTQSSRYLVKRTGEKVFLECVQDMDHENMFWYRQDPGLGLRLIYFSYDVKMKEKGDIPEGYSVSREKKERFSLILESASTNQTSMYLCASSFSASHTEAFFGQGTRLTVV.

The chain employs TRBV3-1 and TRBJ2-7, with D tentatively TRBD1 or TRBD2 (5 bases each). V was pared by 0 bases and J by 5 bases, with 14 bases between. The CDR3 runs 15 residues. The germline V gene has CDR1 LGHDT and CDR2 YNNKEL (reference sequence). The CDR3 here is CASSQDDGAADEQYF. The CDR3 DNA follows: TGTGCCAGCAGCCAAGATGACGGGGCGGCCGACGAGCAGTACTTC.

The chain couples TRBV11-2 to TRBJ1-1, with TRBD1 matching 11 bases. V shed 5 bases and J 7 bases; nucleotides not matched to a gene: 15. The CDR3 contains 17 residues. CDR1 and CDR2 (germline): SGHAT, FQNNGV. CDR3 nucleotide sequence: TGTGCCAGCAGCCGATCGGGGACAGGGGGTATGGTTGGTGAAGCTTTCTTT. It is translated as CASSRSGTGGMVGEAFF.

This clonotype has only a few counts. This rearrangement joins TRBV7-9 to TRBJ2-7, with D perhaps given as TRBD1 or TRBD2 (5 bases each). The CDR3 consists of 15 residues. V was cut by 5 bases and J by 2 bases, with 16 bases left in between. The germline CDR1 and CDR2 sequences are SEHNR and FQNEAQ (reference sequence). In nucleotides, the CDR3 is TGTGCCAGCAGCCTCCTTCGGGACGGCACCTACGAGCAGTACTTC. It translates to CASSLLRDGTYEQYF. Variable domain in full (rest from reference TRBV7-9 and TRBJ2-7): DTGVSQNPRHKITKRGQNVTFRCDPISEHNRLYWYRQTLGQGPEFLTYFQNEAQLEKSRLLSDRFSAERPKGSFSTLEIQRTEQGDSAMYLCASSLLRDGTYEQYFGPGTRLTVT.

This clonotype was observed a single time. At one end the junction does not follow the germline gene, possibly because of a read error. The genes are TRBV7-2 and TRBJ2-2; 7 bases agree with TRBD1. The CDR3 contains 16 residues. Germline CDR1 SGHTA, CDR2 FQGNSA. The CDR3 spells CVSSTADRTNTGELFF. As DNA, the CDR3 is TGTGTCAGCAGCACCGCGGACAGGACGAACACCGGGGAGCTGTTTTTT. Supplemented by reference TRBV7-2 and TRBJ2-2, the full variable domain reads GAGVSQSPSNKVTEKGKDVELRCDPISGHTALYWYRQSLGQGLEFLIYFQGNSAPDKSGLPSDRFSAERTGGSVSTLTIQRTQQEDSAVYLCVSSTADRTNTGELFFGEGSRLTVL.

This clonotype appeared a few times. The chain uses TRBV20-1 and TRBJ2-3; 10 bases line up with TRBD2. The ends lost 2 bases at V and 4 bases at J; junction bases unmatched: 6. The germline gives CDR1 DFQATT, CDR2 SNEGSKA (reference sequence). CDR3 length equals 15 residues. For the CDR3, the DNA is TGCAGTGCTAGACCCCTTAGCGGGAGGTCAGATACGCAGTATTTT. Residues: CSARPLSGRSDTQYF.

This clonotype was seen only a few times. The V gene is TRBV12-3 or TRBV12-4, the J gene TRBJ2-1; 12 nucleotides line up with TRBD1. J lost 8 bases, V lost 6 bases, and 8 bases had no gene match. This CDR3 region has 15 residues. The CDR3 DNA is TGTGCCAGCAGCCCCGGGACAGGGGGCTTGTATGAGCAGTTCTTC. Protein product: CASSPGTGGLYEQFF.

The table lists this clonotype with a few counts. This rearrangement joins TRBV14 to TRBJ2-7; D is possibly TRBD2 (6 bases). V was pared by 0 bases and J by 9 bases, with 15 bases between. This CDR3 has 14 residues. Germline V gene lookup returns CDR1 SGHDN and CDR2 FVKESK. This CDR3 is CASSQEVRGSPQYF. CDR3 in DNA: TGTGCCAGCAGCCAAGAAGTACGGGGGTCCCCGCAGTACTTC.

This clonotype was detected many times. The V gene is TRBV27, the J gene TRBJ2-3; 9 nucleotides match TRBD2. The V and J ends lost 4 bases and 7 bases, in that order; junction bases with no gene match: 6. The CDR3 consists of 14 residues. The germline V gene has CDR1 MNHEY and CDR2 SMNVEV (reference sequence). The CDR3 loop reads CASSSSGITHTQYF. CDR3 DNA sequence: TGTGCCAGCAGTTCTAGCGGGATTACCCATACGCAGTATTTT.

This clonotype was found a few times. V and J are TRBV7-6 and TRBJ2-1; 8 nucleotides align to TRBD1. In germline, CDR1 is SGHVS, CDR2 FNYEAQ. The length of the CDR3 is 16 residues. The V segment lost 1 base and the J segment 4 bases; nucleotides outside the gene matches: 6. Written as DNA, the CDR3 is TGTGCCAGCAGCTTAGGGAGCAGGGGGCTATACAATGAGCAGTTCTTC. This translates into CASSLGSRGLYNEQFF.

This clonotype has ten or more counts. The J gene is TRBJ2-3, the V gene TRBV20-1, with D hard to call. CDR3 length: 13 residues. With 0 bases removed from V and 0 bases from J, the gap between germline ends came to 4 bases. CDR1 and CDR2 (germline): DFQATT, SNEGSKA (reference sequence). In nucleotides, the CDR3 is TGCAGTGCTAGAGATCCTAGCACAGATACGCAGTATTTT. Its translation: CSARDPSTDTQYF.

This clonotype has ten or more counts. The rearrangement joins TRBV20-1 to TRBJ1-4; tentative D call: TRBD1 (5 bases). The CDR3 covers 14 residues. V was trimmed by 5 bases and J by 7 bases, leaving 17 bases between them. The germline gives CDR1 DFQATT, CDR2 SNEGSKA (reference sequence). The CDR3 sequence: CSAGRTPGGEKLFF. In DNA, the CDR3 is TGCAGTGCTGGAAGGACCCCGGGGGGTGAAAAACTGTTTTTT.